This T cell receptor (beta chain) was found in a study of OX40 agonist ivuxolimab in advanced cancers. As for the study more broadly: Ivuxolimab was an agonistic, fully human IgG2 monoclonal antibody directed against OX40 (CD134), a costimulatory receptor. Intravenous ivuxolimab was administered to patients every 2 weeks at six dose levels: 0.01, 0.1, 0.3, 1.5, 3 and 10 mg/kg. Among the 52 dose-escalation patients, 19 had hepatocellular carcinoma, roughly 15 melanoma, 9 renal cell carcinoma and 9 head and neck cancer. In the dose-escalation cohort, 75% to 90% of patients were male, and the mean age was approximately 60 years with a range of roughly 23 to 90. Prior anti-PD-1, anti-PD-L1 or anti-CTLA-4 therapy was permitted, and checkpoint inhibitors had been received by 40% to 50% of dose-escalation patients. Partial responses occurred in three dose-escalation patients, of whom one had hepatocellular carcinoma and two had cutaneous melanoma. The point of sequencing TCRbeta in the periphery was to test whether ivuxolimab changed TCR sequence diversity and drove clonal T-cell expansion. The paper reports the monotherapy dose-escalation portion (N of about 50 patients) of the phase I ivuxolimab trial.

For this clone: Its antigen is still unknown. Base-call qualities are not available, and no considerably larger clone is one nucleotide away.

Patients with a history of autoimmune disease or receiving systemic immunosuppression were excluded from the trial. In every dose cohort, peripheral blood was drawn for TCR sequencing at baseline, cycle 4 day 1, and cycle 7 day 1. The samples were drawn from a first-in-human, open-label, multicenter phase I dose-escalation trial of ivuxolimab. Adults with locally advanced or metastatic melanoma, renal cell carcinoma, hepatocellular carcinoma or head and neck squamous cell carcinoma were enrolled in the trial. Before TCR sequencing, CD4+ T cells and CD8+ T cells from peripheral blood were sorted into separate populations. V is cut by 5 bases and J by 8 bases, and the space between the germline ends is 13 bases. The CDR3 runs 13 residues from the cysteine to the phenylalanine. CDR3 DNA is the only sequence kept; it has 39 bases, read in frame from the first base. The germline V gene sets CDR1 to MNHEY and CDR2 to SVGAGI.

Broad study findings and their caveats: Partial responders in the 0.1-3.0 mg/kg groups had among the lowest normalized peripheral clonal expansion, especially among CD8+ T cells. The antigen specificity of the clonally expanded peripheral T cells was not determined. On average, CD8+ T cells showed more expanded clones than CD4+ T cells after ivuxolimab. At doses from 0.1 to 3.0 mg/kg, clonal expansion was seen in both CD4+ and CD8+ blood T cells between baseline and week 6. Low levels of normalized T-cell clonal expansion were also shown by some nonresponding patients.

To sequence the TCRbeta CDR3 region, genomic DNA was isolated from the sorted cells. The immunoSEQ Assay was used to sequence the TCRbeta CDR3 regions. Held by TCRdb, this immuneACCESS table contains in-frame sequences only and omits some clones. Under half of the omission traces to an unresolved V gene where checked; the cause of the rest is unknown. The table for this sample lists more than 80,000 clones; 91% of them were counted only once. 0.25% to 0.35% of the sample is held by the ten biggest clonotypes. The material was CD4+ or CD8+ T cells sorted from blood, obtained in a trial of the OX40 agonist ivuxolimab. The chain was built from TRBV6-5 and TRBJ1-5, with no confidently assigned D gene. The sequence came from an adult with an advanced solid tumor such as melanoma, head and neck, liver or kidney cancer. The CDR3 protein is CASSPSAGEPQHF. The DNA sequence is TGTGCCAGCAGTCCGTCGGCCGGGGAGCCCCAGCATTTT.